These T cell receptor beta chains were read from a single sample in a study of vaccination effects on CD4 cells after COVID-19. Clones were read by immunoSEQ multiplex PCR, and TCRdb kept only the in-frame ones, dropping some. The repertoire has approximately 66,000 clones, 70% to 80% of them found once; the top ten carry more than 2%. Antigens of these TCRs are unknown. Sequencing was performed on CD4+ T cells from PBMCs cultured without peptide, taken after COVID-19 vaccination. The receptors here all came from a human donor who received a COVID-19 vaccine. The CDR3 runs from the conserved cysteine through the conserved F or W. The D gene is left open where the match is weak. Clone size is shown for a subset of rows, as once, few, many or a class of expanded clone.

J,size,D,V,CDR3,DNA
TRBJ1-6,NA,NA,TRBV3-1/TRBV3-2,CASSPRGGRAPLHF,TGTGCCAGCAGCCCGAGGGGTGGGAGAGCACCCCTCCACTTT
TRBJ1-2,NA,NA,TRBV6-4,CASSDGENYGYTF,TGTGCCAGCAGTGACGGGGAGAACTATGGCTACACCTTC
TRBJ1-6,NA,NA,TRBV6-5,CASRRTGAPNSPLHF,TGTGCCAGCAGACGCACGGGGGCCCCCAATTCACCCCTCCACTTT
TRBJ1-3,NA,NA,TRBV6-5,CASSYSVNSGNTIYF,TGTGCCAGCAGTTACTCGGTCAACTCTGGAAACACCATATATTTT
TRBJ1-1,NA,NA,TRBV6-4,CASSVDPGVGTEAFF,TGTGCCAGCAGTGTTGACCCCGGGGTGGGCACTGAAGCTTTCTTT
TRBJ2-5,NA,NA,TRBV2,CASSKGMGETQYF,TGTGCCAGCAGTAAGGGGATGGGGGAGACCCAGTACTTC
TRBJ1-5,NA,TRBD1,TRBV10-3,CAISTDRDIQPQHF,TGTGCCATCAGTACTGACAGGGATATTCAGCCCCAGCATTTT
TRBJ2-2,NA,NA,TRBV3-1/TRBV3-2,CASRTRFANTGELFF,TGTGCCAGCCGGACCCGATTCGCGAACACCGGGGAGCTGTTTTTT
TRBJ2-5,NA,NA,TRBV7-9,CASSLAGHETQYF,TGTGCCAGCAGCTTAGCGGGGCACGAGACCCAGTACTTC
TRBJ2-4,few,NA,TRBV28,CASSLTPRVQYF,TGTGCCAGCAGTTTGACACCCAGGGTTCAGTACTTC
TRBJ1-1,NA,TRBD1,TRBV6-5,CASTNRGWDTEAFF,TGTGCCAGCACCAACAGGGGATGGGACACTGAAGCTTTCTTT
TRBJ2-5,NA,TRBD2,TRBV19,CASSTHIAGQETQYF,TGTGCCAGTAGTACTCATATAGCGGGGCAAGAGACCCAGTACTTC
TRBJ1-1,once,NA,TRBV6-4,CASSESGYTEAFF,TGTGCCAGCAGTGAATCGGGTTACACTGAAGCTTTCTTT
TRBJ2-5,NA,NA,TRBV3-1/TRBV3-2,CASSLGHNQETQYF,TGTGCCAGCAGCCTAGGCCATAACCAAGAGACCCAGTACTTC
TRBJ2-3,NA,NA,TRBV5-1,CASRRSTTDTQYF,TGCGCCAGCAGACGGAGTACCACAGATACGCAGTATTTT